A selection of T cell receptor beta chains follows, all from one sample in a study of radiotherapy plus CTLA-4 blockade in lung cancer. Profiled with immunoSEQ multiplex PCR; TCRdb holds only in-frame clones, not every one. The table lists tens of thousands of clones, around 70% of them singletons. Here the sequenced sample was peripheral blood, taken from a patient treated with radiotherapy plus ipilimumab. The receptors derive from a human donor with non-small cell lung cancer who had stable disease on radiotherapy plus ipilimumab. The CDR3 runs from the conserved cysteine through the conserved F or W. A D gene is named only where the DNA matches it firmly. For some rows the clone size is stated as once, few or many, or as a class when expanded; others skip it.

clone_size j_call v_call d_call cdr3_aa cdr3_nt
. TRBJ2-3 TRBV29-1 . CSVEVSRGRSGTDTQYF TGCAGCGTTGAAGTTTCTAGGGGGAGGAGCGGCACAGATACGCAGTATTTT
. TRBJ2-5 TRBV15 TRBD2 CATSRDRGGLAGGRQETQYF TGTGCCACCAGCAGAGATCGCGGGGGACTAGCGGGAGGAAGGCAAGAGACCCAGTACTTC
. TRBJ1-1 TRBV7-6 . CASSRQEFAEAFF TGTGCCAGCAGTCGGCAGGAATTTGCTGAAGCTTTCTTT
. TRBJ2-7 TRBV28 . CASSLGGPPYEQYF TGTGCCAGCAGTTTAGGCGGGCCTCCCTACGAGCAGTACTTC
. TRBJ2-2 TRBV19 . CASSIRTGELFF TGTGCCAGTAGTATACGCACCGGGGAGCTGTTTTTT
. TRBJ2-7 TRBV14 . CASSHRQDSISEQYF TGTGCCAGCAGCCATAGACAGGATTCGATATCCGAGCAGTACTTC
. TRBJ1-2 TRBV7-2 . CASSLIGGGVYGYTF TGTGCCAGCAGCCTAATAGGTGGGGGCGTCTATGGCTACACCTTC
. TRBJ1-4 TRBV18 TRBD1 CASSPRDSPNEKLFF TGTGCCAGCTCACCACGGGACAGTCCTAATGAAAAACTGTTTTTT
once TRBJ2-7 TRBV7-8 . CASSSQPQGSTYEQYF TGTGCCAGCAGCTCCCAACCCCAGGGGTCCACCTACGAGCAGTACTTC
. TRBJ2-7 TRBV10-1 . CASTHSYEQYF TGCGCCAGCACCCACTCCTACGAGCAGTACTTC